This TCR beta chain stems from a study of T cell responses to AZD1222 COVID-19 vaccine. Study information: Second-dose recipients at about 4 or about 12 weeks were treated as one pooled group.

The table came from immunoSEQ multiplex PCR; TCRdb's copy has only in-frame clones and leaves some out. The sample yields about 150,000 clones, roughly 92% seen once. Notes on the study in general: The reported proportion of spike-specific TCRs targeting unmutated variant regions was nearly half. Just a handful of AZD1222 recipients tested seropositive at baseline. Vaccine-associated CD4 TCRs ranged over spike, dominating at 160-218 and 743-854.

Concerning this clone itself: Antigen specificity is unknown.

Sequences were derived from peripheral blood, sampled on day 0 of AZD1222 vaccination. This sequence originates from an adult in good health.

In DNA form, the CDR3 reads TGTGCCTGGACCTGGACAGGGCGGTCCTATGGCTACACCTTC. This encodes CAWTWTGRSYGYTF. The genes are TRBV30 and TRBJ1-2; 8 positions agree with TRBD1. The CDR3 is 14 amino acids. Germline-derived CDR1 and CDR2 are GTSNPN and SVGIG (reference sequence). Trimming took 4 bases from V and 4 from J; bases not matched to a gene: 8.